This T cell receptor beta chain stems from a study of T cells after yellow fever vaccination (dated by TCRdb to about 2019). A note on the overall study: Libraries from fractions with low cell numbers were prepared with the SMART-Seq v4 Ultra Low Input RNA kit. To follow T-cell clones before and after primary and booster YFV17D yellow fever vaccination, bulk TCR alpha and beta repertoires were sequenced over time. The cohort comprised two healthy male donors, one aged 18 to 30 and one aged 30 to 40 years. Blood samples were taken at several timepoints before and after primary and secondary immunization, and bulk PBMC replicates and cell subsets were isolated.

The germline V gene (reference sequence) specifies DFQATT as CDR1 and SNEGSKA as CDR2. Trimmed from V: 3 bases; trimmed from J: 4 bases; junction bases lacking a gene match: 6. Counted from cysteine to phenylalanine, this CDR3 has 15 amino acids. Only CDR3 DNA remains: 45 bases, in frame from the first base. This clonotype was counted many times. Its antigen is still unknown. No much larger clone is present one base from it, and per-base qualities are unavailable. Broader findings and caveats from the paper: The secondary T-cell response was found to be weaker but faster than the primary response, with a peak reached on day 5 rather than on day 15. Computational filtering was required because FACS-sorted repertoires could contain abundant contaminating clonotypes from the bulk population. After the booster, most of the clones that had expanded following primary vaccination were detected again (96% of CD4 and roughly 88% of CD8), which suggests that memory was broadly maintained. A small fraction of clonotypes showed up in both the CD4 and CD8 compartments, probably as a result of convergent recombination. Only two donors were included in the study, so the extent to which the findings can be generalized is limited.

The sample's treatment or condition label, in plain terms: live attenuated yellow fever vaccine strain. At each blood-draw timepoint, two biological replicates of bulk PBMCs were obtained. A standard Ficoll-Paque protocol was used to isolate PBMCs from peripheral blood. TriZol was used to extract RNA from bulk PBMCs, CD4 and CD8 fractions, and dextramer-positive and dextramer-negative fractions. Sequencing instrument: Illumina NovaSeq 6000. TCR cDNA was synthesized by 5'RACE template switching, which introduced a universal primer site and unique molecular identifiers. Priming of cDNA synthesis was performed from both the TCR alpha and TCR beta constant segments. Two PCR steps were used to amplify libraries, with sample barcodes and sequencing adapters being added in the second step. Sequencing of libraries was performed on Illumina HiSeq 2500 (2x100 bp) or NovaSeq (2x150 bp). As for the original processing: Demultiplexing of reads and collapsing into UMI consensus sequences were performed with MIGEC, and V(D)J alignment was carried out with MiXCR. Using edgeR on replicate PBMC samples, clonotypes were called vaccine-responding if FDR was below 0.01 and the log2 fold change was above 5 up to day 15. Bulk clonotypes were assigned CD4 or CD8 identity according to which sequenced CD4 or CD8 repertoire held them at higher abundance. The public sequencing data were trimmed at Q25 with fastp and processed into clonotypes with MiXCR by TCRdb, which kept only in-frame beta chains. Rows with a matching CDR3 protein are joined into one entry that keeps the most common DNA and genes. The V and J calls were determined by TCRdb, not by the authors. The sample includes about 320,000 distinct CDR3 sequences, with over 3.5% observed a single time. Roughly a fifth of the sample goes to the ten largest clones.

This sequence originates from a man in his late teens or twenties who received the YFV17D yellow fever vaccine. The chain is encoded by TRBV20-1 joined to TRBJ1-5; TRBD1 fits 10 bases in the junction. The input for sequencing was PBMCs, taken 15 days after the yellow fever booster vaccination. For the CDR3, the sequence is CSASRGQGINQPQHF. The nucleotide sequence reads TGCAGTGCTAGCCGGGGACAGGGGATTAATCAGCCCCAGCATTTT.